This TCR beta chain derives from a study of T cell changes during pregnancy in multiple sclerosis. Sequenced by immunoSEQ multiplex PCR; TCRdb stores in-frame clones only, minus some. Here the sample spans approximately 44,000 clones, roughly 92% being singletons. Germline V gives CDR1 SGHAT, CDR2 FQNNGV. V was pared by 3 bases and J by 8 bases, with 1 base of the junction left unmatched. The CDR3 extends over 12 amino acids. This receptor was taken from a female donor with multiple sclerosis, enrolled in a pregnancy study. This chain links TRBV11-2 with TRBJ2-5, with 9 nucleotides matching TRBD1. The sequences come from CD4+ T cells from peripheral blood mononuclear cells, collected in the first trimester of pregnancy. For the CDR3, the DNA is TGTGCCAGCAGCTTGGGACAGGGCACCCAGTACTTC. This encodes CASSLGQGTQYF.